This T cell receptor (beta chain) was recovered during a study of CD8 T cells in Susac syndrome. An input of about 0.5 to 1 ug of RNA was subjected to reverse transcription using random hexamers. An immunoSEQ multiplex PCR generated amplified TCR beta CDR3 products spanning 54 Vbeta and 13 Jbeta. TCRdb fed the immunoSEQ multiplex PCR reads into MiXCR, producing one record per CDR3 protein. The table records around 200,000 distinct CDR3 sequences, nearly 97% of them present only once. CDR3 length equals 13 residues. Germline V lookup: CDR1 MNHEY, CDR2 SMNVEV (reference sequence). J was trimmed by 7 bases and V by 11 bases; bases with no gene match: 11.

The receptor was isolated from a human donor with multiple sclerosis. Material for sequencing was CD4+ T cells from PBMCs. The V and J genes are TRBV27 and TRBJ2-7; 10 bases align to TRBD1. In DNA form, the CDR3 reads TGTGCCTCGGGGGAGGGACAGGGGCGAGAGCAGTACTTC. Translation: CASGEGQGREQYF.